The source of this TCR beta chain is a study of high-grade serous ovarian cancer treatment subgroups. This clone was seen more than once but under ten times. The tumor samples were collected prior to definitive surgery or chemotherapy. The CDR3 is 18 residues long. The J segment lost 5 bases and the V segment lost 2 bases, leaving 10 bases of the junction unmatched. This table comes from immunoSEQ multiplex PCR, and its TCRdb copy is limited to in-frame clones, with some not included. Here the sample spans 35,000 to 45,000 clones, 75% to 85% being singletons. The sequencing sample was made of tumor tissue. The origin of this receptor is a human donor with high-grade serous ovarian cancer. This rearrangement joins TRBV5-3 to TRBJ2-3; 14 nucleotides line up with TRBD2. TRBV5-3 falls under the ORF class, with uncertain function. In DNA form, the CDR3 reads TGTGCCAGAAGCTTCCCGACTAGCGGGAGGGCCGGAAAAGATACGCAGTATTTT. This gives the protein CARSFPTSGRAGKDTQYF.